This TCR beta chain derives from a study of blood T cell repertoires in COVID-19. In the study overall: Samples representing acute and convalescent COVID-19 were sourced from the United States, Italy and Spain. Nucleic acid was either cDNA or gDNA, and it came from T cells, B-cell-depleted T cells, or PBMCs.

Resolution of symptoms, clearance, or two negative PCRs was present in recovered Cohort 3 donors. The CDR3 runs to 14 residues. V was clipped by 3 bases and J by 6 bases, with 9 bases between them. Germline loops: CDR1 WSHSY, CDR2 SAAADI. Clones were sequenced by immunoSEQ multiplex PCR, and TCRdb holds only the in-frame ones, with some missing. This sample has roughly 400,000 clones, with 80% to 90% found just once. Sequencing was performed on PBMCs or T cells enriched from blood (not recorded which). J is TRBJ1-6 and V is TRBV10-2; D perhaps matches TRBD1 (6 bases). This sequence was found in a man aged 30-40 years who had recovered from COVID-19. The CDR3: CASSDRGSNSPLHF. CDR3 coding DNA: TGCGCCAGCAGTGACAGGGGAAGTAATTCACCCCTCCACTTT.